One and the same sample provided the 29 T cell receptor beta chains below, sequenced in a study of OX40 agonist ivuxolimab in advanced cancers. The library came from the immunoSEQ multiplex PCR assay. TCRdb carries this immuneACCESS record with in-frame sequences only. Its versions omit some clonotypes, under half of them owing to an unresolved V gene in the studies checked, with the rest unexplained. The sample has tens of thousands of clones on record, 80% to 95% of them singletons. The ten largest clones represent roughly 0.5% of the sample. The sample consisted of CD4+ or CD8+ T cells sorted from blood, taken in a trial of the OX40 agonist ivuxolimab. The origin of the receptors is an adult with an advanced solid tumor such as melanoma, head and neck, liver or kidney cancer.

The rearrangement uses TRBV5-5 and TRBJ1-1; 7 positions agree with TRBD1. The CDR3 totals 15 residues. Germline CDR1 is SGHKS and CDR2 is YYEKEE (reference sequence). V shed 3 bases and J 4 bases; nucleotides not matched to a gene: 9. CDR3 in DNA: TGTGCCAGCAGCTCTCTACAGGGGTCGGGCACTGAAGCTTTCTTT. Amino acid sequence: CASSSLQGSGTEAFF.

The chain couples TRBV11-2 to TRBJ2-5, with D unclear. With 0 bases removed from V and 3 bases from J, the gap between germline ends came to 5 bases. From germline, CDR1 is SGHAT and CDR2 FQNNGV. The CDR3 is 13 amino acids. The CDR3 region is CASSLDWEETQYF. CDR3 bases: TGTGCCAGCAGCTTAGATTGGGAAGAGACCCAGTACTTC.

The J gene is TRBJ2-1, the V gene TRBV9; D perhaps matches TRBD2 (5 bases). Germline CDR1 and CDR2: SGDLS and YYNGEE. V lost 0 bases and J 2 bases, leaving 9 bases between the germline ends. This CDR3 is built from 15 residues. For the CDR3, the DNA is TGTGCCAGCAGCGTAGGAGGGTTCACCTACAATGAGCAGTTCTTC. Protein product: CASSVGGFTYNEQFF.

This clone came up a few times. The DNA of the CDR3 is TGCAGCGTTGAAAATGGGAACATTCAGTACTTC. Protein: CSVENGNIQYF. The chain couples TRBV29-1 to TRBJ2-4; D not resolved. The CDR3 spans 11 residues. Germline assignment: CDR1 SQVTM and CDR2 ANQGSEA. Trimming shortened V by 2 bases and J by 7 bases, and 6 bases separated the two germline ends. Filled out from reference TRBV29-1 and TRBJ2-4, the complete variable domain reads SAVISQKPSRDICQRGTSLTIQCQVDSQVTMMFWYRQQPGQSLTLIATANQGSEATYESGFVIDKFPISRPNLTFSTLTVSNMSPEDSSIYLCSVENGNIQYFGAGTRLSVL.

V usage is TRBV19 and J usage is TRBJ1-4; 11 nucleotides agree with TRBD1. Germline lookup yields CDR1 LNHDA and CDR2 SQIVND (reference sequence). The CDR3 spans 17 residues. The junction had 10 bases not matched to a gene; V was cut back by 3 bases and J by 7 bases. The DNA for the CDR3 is TGTGCCAGTAGTATTGACGTCTTCGGGACAGGGGGTGAAAAACTGTTTTTT. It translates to CASSIDVFGTGGEKLFF.

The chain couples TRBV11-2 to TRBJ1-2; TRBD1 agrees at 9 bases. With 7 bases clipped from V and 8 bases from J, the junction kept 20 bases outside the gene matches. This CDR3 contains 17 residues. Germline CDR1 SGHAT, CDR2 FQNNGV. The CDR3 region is CASTQGGQGVGGRGYTF. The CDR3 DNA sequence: TGTGCCAGCACCCAGGGGGGACAGGGCGTGGGAGGTAGAGGCTACACCTTC.

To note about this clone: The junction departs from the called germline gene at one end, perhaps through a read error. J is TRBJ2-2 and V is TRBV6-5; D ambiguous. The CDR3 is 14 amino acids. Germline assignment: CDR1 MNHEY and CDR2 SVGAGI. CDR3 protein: CTSSLGDLGGELFF. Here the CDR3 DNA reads TGTACCAGCAGTTTGGGTGATTTGGGCGGGGAGCTGTTTTTT.

CDR3 in DNA: TGTGCCAGTAGTATCCGGACAGGGAAACAAGAGACCCAGTACTTC. As protein: CASSIRTGKQETQYF. The chain carries TRBV19 and TRBJ2-5; 8 bases are a match to TRBD1. Germline CDR1 and CDR2: LNHDA and SQIVND (reference sequence). This CDR3 region has 15 residues. The V segment lost 3 bases and the J segment 2 bases; nucleotides outside the gene matches: 5.

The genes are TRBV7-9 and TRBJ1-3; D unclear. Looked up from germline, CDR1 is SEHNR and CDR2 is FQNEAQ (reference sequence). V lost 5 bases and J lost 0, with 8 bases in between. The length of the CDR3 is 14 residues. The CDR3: CASSKDTSGNTIYF. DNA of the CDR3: TGTGCCAGCAGCAAAGATACCTCTGGAAACACCATATATTTT.

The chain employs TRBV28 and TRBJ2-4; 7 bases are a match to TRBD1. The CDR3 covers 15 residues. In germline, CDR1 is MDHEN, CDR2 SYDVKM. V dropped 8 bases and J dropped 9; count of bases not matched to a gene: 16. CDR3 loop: CASGRAGTARGIQYF. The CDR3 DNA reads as TGTGCCAGCGGCAGAGCCGGGACAGCGAGGGGCATTCAGTACTTC.

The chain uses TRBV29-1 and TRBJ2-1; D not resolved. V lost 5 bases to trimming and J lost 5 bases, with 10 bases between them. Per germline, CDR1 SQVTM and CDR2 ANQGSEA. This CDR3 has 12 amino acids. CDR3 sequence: CSVKRADNEQFF. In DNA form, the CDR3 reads TGCAGCGTTAAAAGGGCAGACAATGAGCAGTTCTTC.

The DNA of the CDR3 is TGTGCCAGCAGGAGGGGCAGTAGATCTAGCACAGATACGCAGTATTTT. Its protein is CASRRGSRSSTDTQYF. This chain links TRBV2 with TRBJ2-3, with D perhaps being TRBD1 or TRBD2 (5 bases each). V dropped 6 bases and J dropped 0 bases, with 16 bases sitting between them. The CDR3 has 16 residues. Germline-derived CDR1 and CDR2 are SNHLY and FYNNEI.

CDR3 nucleotide sequence: TGTGCCAGCTCACCAACCGGCGGGGAGCTGTTTTTT. Protein: CASSPTGGELFF. The V and J genes are TRBV18 and TRBJ2-2; D uncertain. This CDR3 is built from 12 residues. Per germline, CDR1 KGHSH and CDR2 LQKENI. V was clipped by 2 bases and J by 7 bases, with 5 bases between them.

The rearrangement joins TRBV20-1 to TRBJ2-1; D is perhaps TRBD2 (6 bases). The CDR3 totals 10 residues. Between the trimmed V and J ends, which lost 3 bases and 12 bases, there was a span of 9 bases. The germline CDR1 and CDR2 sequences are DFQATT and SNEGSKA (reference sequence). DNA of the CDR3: TGCAGTGCTAGCGGGAGCGGGCAGTTCTTC. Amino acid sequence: CSASGSGQFF.

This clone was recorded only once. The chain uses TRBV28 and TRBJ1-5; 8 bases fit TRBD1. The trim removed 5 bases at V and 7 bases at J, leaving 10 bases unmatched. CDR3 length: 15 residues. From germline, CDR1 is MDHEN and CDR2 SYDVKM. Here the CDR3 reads CASSATGGGRQPQHF. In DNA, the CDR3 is TGTGCCAGCAGTGCCACAGGGGGGGGTCGGCAGCCCCAGCATTTT.

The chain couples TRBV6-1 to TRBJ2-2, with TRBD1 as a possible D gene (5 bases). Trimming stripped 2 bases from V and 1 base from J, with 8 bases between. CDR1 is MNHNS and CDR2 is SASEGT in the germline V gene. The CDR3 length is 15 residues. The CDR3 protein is CASSESRVNTGELFF. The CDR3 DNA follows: TGTGCCAGCAGTGAATCCAGGGTGAACACCGGGGAGCTGTTTTTT.

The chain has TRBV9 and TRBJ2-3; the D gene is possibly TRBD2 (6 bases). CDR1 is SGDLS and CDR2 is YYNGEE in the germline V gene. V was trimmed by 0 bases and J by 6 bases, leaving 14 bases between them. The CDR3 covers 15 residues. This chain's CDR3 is CASSVGPGASDTQYF. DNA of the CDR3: TGTGCCAGCAGCGTAGGTCCGGGAGCTTCGGATACGCAGTATTTT.

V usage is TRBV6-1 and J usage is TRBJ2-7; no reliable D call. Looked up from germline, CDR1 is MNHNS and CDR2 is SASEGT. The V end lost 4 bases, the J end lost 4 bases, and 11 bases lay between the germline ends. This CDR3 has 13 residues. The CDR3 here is CASSGGLFYEQYF. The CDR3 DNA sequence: TGTGCCAGCAGTGGGGGTCTGTTTTACGAGCAGTACTTC.

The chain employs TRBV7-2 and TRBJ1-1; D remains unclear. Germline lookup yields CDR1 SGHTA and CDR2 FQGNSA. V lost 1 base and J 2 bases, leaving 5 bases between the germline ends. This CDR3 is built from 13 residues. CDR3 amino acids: CASSLVVNTEAFF. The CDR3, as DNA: TGTGCCAGCAGCTTAGTGGTAAACACTGAAGCTTTCTTT.

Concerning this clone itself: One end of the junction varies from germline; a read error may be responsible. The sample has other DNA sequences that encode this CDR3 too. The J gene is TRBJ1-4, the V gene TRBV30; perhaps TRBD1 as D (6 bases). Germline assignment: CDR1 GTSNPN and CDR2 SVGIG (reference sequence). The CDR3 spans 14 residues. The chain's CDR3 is CAWNFGGANEKLFF. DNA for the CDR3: TGTGCCTGGAACTTCGGGGGGGCTAATGAGAAACTGTTTTTT.

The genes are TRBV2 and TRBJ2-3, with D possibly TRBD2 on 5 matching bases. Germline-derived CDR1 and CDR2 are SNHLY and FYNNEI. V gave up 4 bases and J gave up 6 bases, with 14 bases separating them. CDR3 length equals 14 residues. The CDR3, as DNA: TGTGCCAGCAGTGGCCGGGTGGAGGCCGATACGCAGTATTTT. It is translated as CASSGRVEADTQYF.

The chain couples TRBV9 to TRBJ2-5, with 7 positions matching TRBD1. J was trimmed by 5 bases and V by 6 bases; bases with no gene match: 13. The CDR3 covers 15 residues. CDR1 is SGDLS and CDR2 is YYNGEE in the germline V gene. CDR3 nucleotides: TGTGCCAGCACCCGAACGGGACAGAACGGGGAGACCCAGTACTTC. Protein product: CASTRTGQNGETQYF.

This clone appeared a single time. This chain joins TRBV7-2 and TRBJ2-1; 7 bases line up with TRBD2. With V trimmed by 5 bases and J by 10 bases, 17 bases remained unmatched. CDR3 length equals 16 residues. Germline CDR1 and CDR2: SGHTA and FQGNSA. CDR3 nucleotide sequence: TGTGCCAGCAGCCGTCTCAGGGAGGGCCTTAATCGAGAGCAGTTCTTC. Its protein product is CASSRLREGLNREQFF.

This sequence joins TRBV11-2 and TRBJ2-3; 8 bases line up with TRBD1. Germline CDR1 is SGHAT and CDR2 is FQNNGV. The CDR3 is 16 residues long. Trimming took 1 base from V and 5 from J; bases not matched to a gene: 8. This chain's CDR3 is CASSLGADRELDTQYF. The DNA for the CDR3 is TGTGCCAGCAGCTTAGGGGCGGACAGGGAGTTAGATACGCAGTATTTT. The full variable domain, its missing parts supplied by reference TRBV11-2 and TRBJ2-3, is EAGVAQSPRYKIIEKRQSVAFWCNPISGHATLYWYQQILGQGPKLLIQFQNNGVVDDSQLPKDRFSAERLKGVDSTLKIQPAKLEDSAVYLCASSLGADRELDTQYFGPGTRLTVL.

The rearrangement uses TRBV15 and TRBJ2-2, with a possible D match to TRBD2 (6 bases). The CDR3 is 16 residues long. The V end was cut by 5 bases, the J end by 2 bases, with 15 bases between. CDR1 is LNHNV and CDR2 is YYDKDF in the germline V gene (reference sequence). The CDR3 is CATSRGPGVNTGELFF. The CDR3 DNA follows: TGTGCCACCAGCCGAGGACCGGGGGTTAACACCGGGGAGCTGTTTTTT.

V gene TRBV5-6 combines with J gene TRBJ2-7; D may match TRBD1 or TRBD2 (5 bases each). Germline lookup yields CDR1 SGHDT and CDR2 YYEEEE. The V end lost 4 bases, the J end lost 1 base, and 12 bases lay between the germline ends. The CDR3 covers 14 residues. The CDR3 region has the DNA TGTGCCAGCAGCCCGGTGGGGGATTCCTACGAGCAGTACTTC. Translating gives CASSPVGDSYEQYF.

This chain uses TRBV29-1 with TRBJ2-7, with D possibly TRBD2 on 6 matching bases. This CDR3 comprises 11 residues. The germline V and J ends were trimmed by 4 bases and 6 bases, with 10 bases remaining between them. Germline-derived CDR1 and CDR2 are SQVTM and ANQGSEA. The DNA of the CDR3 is TGCAGCGTTGTTCGGGAGATCGAGCAGTACTTC. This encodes CSVVREIEQYF.

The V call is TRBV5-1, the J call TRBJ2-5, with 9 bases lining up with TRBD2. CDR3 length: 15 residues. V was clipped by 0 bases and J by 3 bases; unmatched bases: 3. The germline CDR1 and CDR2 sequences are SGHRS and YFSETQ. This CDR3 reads CASSLAASGKETQYF. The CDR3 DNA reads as TGCGCCAGCAGCTTGGCCGCTAGCGGGAAAGAGACCCAGTACTTC.

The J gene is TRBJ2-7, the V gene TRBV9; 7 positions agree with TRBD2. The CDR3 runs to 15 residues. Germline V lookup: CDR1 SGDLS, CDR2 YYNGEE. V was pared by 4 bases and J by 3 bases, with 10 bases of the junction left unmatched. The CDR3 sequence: CASSPNMGGGYEQYF. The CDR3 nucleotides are TGTGCCAGCAGCCCTAACATGGGCGGGGGCTACGAGCAGTACTTC.